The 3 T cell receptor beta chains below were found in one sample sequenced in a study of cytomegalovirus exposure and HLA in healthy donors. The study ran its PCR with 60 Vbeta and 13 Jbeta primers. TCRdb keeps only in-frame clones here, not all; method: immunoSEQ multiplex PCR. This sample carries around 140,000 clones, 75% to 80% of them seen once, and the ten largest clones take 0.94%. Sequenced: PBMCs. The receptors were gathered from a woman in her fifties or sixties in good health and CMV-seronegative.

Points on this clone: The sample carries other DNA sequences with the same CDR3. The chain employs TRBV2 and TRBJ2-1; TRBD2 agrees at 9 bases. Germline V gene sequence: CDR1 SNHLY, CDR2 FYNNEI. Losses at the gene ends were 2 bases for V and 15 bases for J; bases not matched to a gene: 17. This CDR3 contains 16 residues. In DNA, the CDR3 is TGTGCCAGCAGTGAATCCGGACTAGCGAGTCCATGGGGCTCGTTCTTC. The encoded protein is CASSESGLASPWGSFF.

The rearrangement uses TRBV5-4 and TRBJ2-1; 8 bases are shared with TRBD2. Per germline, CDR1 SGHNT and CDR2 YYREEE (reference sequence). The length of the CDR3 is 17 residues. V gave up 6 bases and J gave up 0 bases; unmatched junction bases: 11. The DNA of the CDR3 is TGTGCCAGCACCTCGGCCGGGAGGGCGAGCTCCTACAATGAGCAGTTCTTC. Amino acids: CASTSAGRASSYNEQFF.

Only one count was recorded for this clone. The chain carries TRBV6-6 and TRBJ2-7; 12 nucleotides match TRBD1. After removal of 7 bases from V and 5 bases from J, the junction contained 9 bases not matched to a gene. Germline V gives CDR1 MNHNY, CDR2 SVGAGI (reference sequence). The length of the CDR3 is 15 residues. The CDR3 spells CASKPGQGAVNEQYF. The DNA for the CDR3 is TGTGCCAGCAAGCCGGGACAGGGGGCTGTGAACGAGCAGTACTTC.